Below, 20 T cell receptor beta chains from the same sample are listed, as sequenced in a study of cytomegalovirus exposure and HLA in healthy donors. Primers for the PCR totalled 60 Vbeta and 13 Jbeta. The data were produced by immunoSEQ multiplex PCR, yet TCRdb's version contains in-frame clones alone and is incomplete. The sample has roughly 190,000 clones, roughly 87% seen once. Specimen: PBMCs. All receptors derive from a boy between 2 and 10 years old in good health and CMV-seronegative.

The chain links TRBV5-5 to TRBJ2-7, with TRBD2 identical over 7 bases. The V gene end was trimmed by 1 base and the J gene end by 2 bases; junction bases not matched to a gene: 9. From germline, CDR1 is SGHKS and CDR2 YYEKEE (reference sequence). The CDR3 is 16 residues long. This CDR3 reads CASSLSAGTNTYEQYF. CDR3 sequence (DNA): TGTGCCAGCAGCTTGTCAGCCGGGACTAACACCTACGAGCAGTACTTC.

This chain uses TRBV5-1 with TRBJ2-5; D may be TRBD2 (5 bases). Germline V gene lookup returns CDR1 SGHRS and CDR2 YFSETQ. This CDR3 has 15 amino acids. Trimming took off 3 bases at V and 4 bases at J, with 16 bases between the two ends. DNA for the CDR3: TGCGCCAGCAGCTCCTCCGGGGTTGGAACAGAGACCCAGTACTTC. This encodes CASSSSGVGTETQYF.

V is TRBV19 and J is TRBJ2-2; tentative D call: TRBD1 (5 bases). Trimming shortened V by 1 base and J by 7 bases, and 7 bases separated the two germline ends. CDR3 length: 13 amino acids. Germline-derived CDR1 and CDR2 are LNHDA and SQIVND (reference sequence). The CDR3 DNA reads as TGTGCCAGTAGTATAGTGGGGCACGGGGAGCTGTTTTTT. It codes for CASSIVGHGELFF.

This chain uses TRBV5-1 with TRBJ2-7, with TRBD1 matching over 10 bases. V was clipped by 5 bases and J by 2 bases; unmatched bases: 16. This CDR3 has 18 amino acids. Germline values: CDR1 SGHRS, CDR2 YFSETQ. The chain's CDR3 is CASRALGLGTGDPYEQYF. The CDR3 bases are TGCGCCAGCAGAGCACTCGGCCTTGGGACAGGGGATCCCTACGAGCAGTACTTC.

Notes on this clone: The same CDR3 arises from other DNA sequences in this sample as well. This chain links TRBV6-5 with TRBJ2-1, with 12 positions matching TRBD2. V gave up 6 bases and J gave up 7 bases; unmatched junction bases: 7. The CDR3 length is 15 residues. CDR1 is MNHEY, CDR2 SVGAGI, per germline. The CDR3 DNA sequence: TGTGCCAGCAGCCCTCTAGCGGGAGGGCCAAATGAGCAGTTCTTC. This gives the protein CASSPLAGGPNEQFF.

The V call is TRBV6-1, the J call TRBJ2-1; D is perhaps TRBD2 (5 bases). The CDR3 loop spans 12 amino acids. Trimming removed 6 bases at V and 9 bases at J, with 12 bases between. CDR1 is MNHNS and CDR2 is SASEGT in the germline V gene. CDR3 bases: TGTGCCAGCAGGCCTCTAGCTGGTGAGCAGTTCTTC. Protein: CASRPLAGEQFF.

The J gene is TRBJ1-5, the V gene TRBV19, with D uncertain. Looked up from germline, CDR1 is LNHDA and CDR2 is SQIVND (reference sequence). There are 13 residues in the CDR3. V shed 0 bases and J shed 3 bases, with 3 bases lying between them. The CDR3 DNA sequence: TGTGCCAGTAGTATAGATCACAATCAGCCCCAGCATTTT. It yields the protein CASSIDHNQPQHF.

This chain connects TRBV6-1 to TRBJ2-5; D possibly corresponds to TRBD2 (5 bases). The J call is uncertain, as TRBJ2-7 better fits the DNA end. Germline V gene lookup returns CDR1 MNHNS and CDR2 SASEGT. The CDR3 sequence is 13 residues long. In DNA form, the CDR3 reads TGTGCCAGCAGTGATGACGGGGACTACGAGCAGTACTTC. Translating it yields CASSDDGDYEQYF.

This chain connects TRBV7-9 to TRBJ1-3, with 7 bases identical to TRBD1. J was trimmed by 2 bases and V by 5 bases; bases with no gene match: 9. The CDR3 runs 16 residues. Germline V gives CDR1 SEHNR, CDR2 FQNEAQ (reference sequence). CDR3 in DNA: TGTGCCAGCAGCACACAAGGGACAGCGGCTGGAAACACCATATATTTT. Translation: CASSTQGTAAGNTIYF.

This chain links TRBV6-6 with TRBJ1-3; D not resolved. The CDR3 runs to 10 residues. Looked up from germline, CDR1 is MNHNY and CDR2 is SVGAGI (reference sequence). The V end lost 8 bases, the J end lost 3 bases, and 2 bases lay between the germline ends. CDR3 nucleotide sequence: TGTGCCAGCCTTGGAAACACCATATATTTT. As protein: CASLGNTIYF.

A note on this clone: This specimen includes other DNA sequences encoding the same CDR3. The CDR3 sequence: CASSPGQGDYGYTF. DNA of the CDR3: TGTGCCAGCTCACCAGGACAGGGAGACTATGGCTACACCTTC. The chain uses TRBV18 and TRBJ1-2; 8 positions agree with TRBD1. The CDR3 has 14 amino acids. Germline loops: CDR1 KGHSH, CDR2 LQKENI. Germline trimming cut 2 bases from V and 3 bases from J; bases unmatched to any gene: 2.

The gene calls are TRBV11-2 and TRBJ2-1, with 8 nucleotides matching TRBD1. Germline CDR1 and CDR2: SGHAT and FQNNGV. Losses at the gene ends were 4 bases for V and 5 bases for J; bases not matched to a gene: 4. The CDR3 is 14 amino acids. The CDR3 DNA reads TGTGCCAGCAGCTCGAGACAGGGGAACAATGAGCAGTTCTTC. This encodes CASSSRQGNNEQFF.

The DNA for the CDR3 is TGTGCCAGCACGGGACAGCCCCGCGTTAGCTATGGCTACACCTTC. This encodes CASTGQPRVSYGYTF. The chain carries TRBV28 and TRBJ1-2, with 7 bases aligning to TRBD1. This CDR3 has 15 amino acids. CDR1 is MDHEN, CDR2 SYDVKM, per germline. V gave up 7 bases and J gave up 4 bases; unmatched junction bases: 12.

In its sample, this clone was seen once. This chain uses TRBV2 with TRBJ2-7; D is uncertain. Looked up from germline, CDR1 is SNHLY and CDR2 is FYNNEI. This CDR3 is built from 13 residues. The V gene lost 2 bases and the J gene lost 1 base, with 6 bases spanning the gap. CDR3 sequence (DNA): TGTGCCAGCAGTGAACGCACTTCCTACGAGCAGTACTTC. This sequence encodes CASSERTSYEQYF.

This clone appeared a single time. This chain connects TRBV14 to TRBJ2-7, with TRBD1 identical over 9 bases. The ends lost 2 bases at V and 5 bases at J; junction bases unmatched: 7. The CDR3 spans 15 residues. Germline CDR1 reads SGHDN; CDR2 reads FVKESK. In DNA form, the CDR3 reads TGTGCCAGCAGCCAATGGCCGGGACAGGGCCACGAGCAGTACTTC. Its protein product is CASSQWPGQGHEQYF.

The genes are TRBV9 and TRBJ2-5, with TRBD2 matching 14 bases. Germline V gene lookup returns CDR1 SGDLS and CDR2 YYNGEE. CDR3 length: 19 amino acids. V trimming: 0 bases; J trimming: 5 bases; junction bases outside the gene matches: 12. DNA of the CDR3: TGTGCCAGCAGCGTAGGAGGCGGGACTAGCGGGAGTTGGGGTGAGACCCAGTACTTC. Protein sequence: CASSVGGGTSGSWGETQYF.

The rearrangement joins TRBV16 to TRBJ2-1, with D perhaps TRBD1 (6 bases). The CDR3 has 16 amino acids. V was trimmed by 4 bases and J by 0 bases, leaving 13 bases between them. In germline, CDR1 is KGHSY, CDR2 FQNENV. Here the CDR3 reads CASSLGGSSSYNEQFF. In nucleotides, the CDR3 is TGTGCCAGCAGCCTAGGGGGTAGTAGCTCCTACAATGAGCAGTTCTTC.

The rearrangement joins TRBV7-3 to TRBJ1-6; 9 bases agree with TRBD1. The CDR3 loop spans 14 amino acids. V was pared by 6 bases and J by 7 bases, with 4 bases of the junction left unmatched. Germline V gene sequence: CDR1 SGHTA, CDR2 FQGTGA. CDR3 nucleotides: TGTGCCAGCAGTTACGACAGGGGGAATTCACCCCTCCACTTT. Its translation: CASSYDRGNSPLHF.

J is TRBJ2-1 and V is TRBV25-1, with a possible D match to TRBD1 (5 bases). CDR1 is MGHDK, CDR2 SYGVNS, per germline. The V and J ends lost 6 bases and 1 base respectively, with 7 bases between them. This CDR3 spans 13 amino acids. DNA of the CDR3: TGTGCCAGCAGGGGGCCGTCCTACAATGAGCAGTTCTTC. It specifies CASRGPSYNEQFF.

This chain connects TRBV27 to TRBJ1-2, with TRBD1 as a possible D gene (6 bases). Germline V gene sequence: CDR1 MNHEY, CDR2 SMNVEV (reference sequence). CDR3 length equals 15 residues. Deletions cut 5 bases from V and 1 base from J, with 14 bases between. CDR3 amino acids: CASSPGHLFNYGYTF. CDR3 DNA: TGTGCCAGCAGTCCGGGACACCTTTTTAACTATGGCTACACCTTC.